This entry lists 11 T cell receptor beta chains sequenced from one sample in a study of OX40 agonist ivuxolimab in advanced cancers. TCRdb keeps only in-frame clones here, not all; method: immunoSEQ multiplex PCR. The sample includes over 75,000 clones, about 89% seen only once; the top ten take roughly 8.9%. The source material was CD4+ or CD8+ T cells sorted from blood, sampled in a trial of the OX40 agonist ivuxolimab. Receptors originate from an adult with an advanced solid tumor such as melanoma, head and neck, liver or kidney cancer.

The V and J genes are TRBV6-6 and TRBJ1-4, with D possibly being TRBD1 (6 bases). Germline-derived CDR1 and CDR2 are MNHNY and SVGAGI (reference sequence). V lost 6 bases and J 6 bases, leaving 14 bases between the germline ends. The CDR3 runs 14 residues. The CDR3 DNA follows: TGTGCCAGCAGCCTAGACAGGAGTTATGAAAAACTGTTTTTT. This codes for CASSLDRSYEKLFF.

This clone was found once. J is TRBJ1-1 and V is TRBV6-5; no clear D gene. The V gene lost 6 bases and the J gene lost 0 bases, with 2 bases spanning the gap. The germline gives CDR1 MNHEY, CDR2 SVGAGI. The CDR3 spans 11 residues. The CDR3 region is CASRVNTEAFF. Here the CDR3 DNA reads TGTGCCAGCAGGGTGAACACTGAAGCTTTCTTT.

The chain combines TRBV30 with TRBJ2-1; 8 nucleotides match TRBD2. After removal of 6 bases from V and 4 bases from J, the junction contained 14 bases not matched to a gene. The CDR3 consists of 16 residues. CDR1 is GTSNPN and CDR2 is SVGIG in the germline V gene (reference sequence). CDR3 loop: CACRPGGRELYNEQFF. The DNA of the CDR3 is TGTGCCTGTCGCCCGGGGGGGAGGGAACTTTACAATGAGCAGTTCTTC.

V usage is TRBV4-1 and J usage is TRBJ2-2, with unresolved D. This CDR3 has 14 amino acids. From germline, CDR1 is MGHRA and CDR2 YSYEKL. V lost 1 base and J lost 4, with 7 bases in between. The CDR3 DNA reads as TGCGCCAGCAGCCAAGCGAGGAGCACCGGGGAGCTGTTTTTT. Translating it yields CASSQARSTGELFF.

The chain joins TRBV7-9 to TRBJ2-7; D unclear. Germline assignment: CDR1 SEHNR and CDR2 FQNEAQ (reference sequence). The CDR3 totals 17 residues. With 2 bases removed from V and 0 bases from J, the gap between germline ends came to 17 bases. CDR3 loop: CASSLMGGRSGSYEQYF. In DNA, the CDR3 is TGTGCCAGCAGCTTAATGGGTGGGCGATCAGGCTCCTACGAGCAGTACTTC.

The chain employs TRBV27 and TRBJ2-7, with 9 bases identical to TRBD1. The V and J ends lost 6 bases and 4 bases, in that order; junction bases with no gene match: 7. CDR1 MNHEY and CDR2 SMNVEV come from the germline V gene (reference sequence). CDR3 size: 14 residues. In nucleotides, the CDR3 is TGTGCCAGCAGCTACACAGGGGGCAGGTACGAGCAGTACTTC. Its protein is CASSYTGGRYEQYF.

This chain uses TRBV27 with TRBJ2-7; no clear D gene. V lost 5 bases, J lost 2 bases, and 10 bases lay in between. The CDR3 has 13 residues. CDR1 MNHEY and CDR2 SMNVEV come from the germline V gene (reference sequence). The CDR3 is CASSPRVTYEQYF. The CDR3 DNA reads as TGTGCCAGCAGTCCCCGCGTAACCTACGAGCAGTACTTC.

The chain combines TRBV28 with TRBJ2-7; D might be TRBD1 (6 bases). CDR1 and CDR2 from the germline V gene are MDHEN and SYDVKM. The germline V and J ends were trimmed by 3 bases and 2 bases, with 11 bases remaining between them. This CDR3 has 14 amino acids. The CDR3 reads CASSFTRQAYEQYF. The CDR3 bases are TGTGCCAGCAGTTTTACCCGACAGGCCTACGAGCAGTACTTC.

This chain connects TRBV7-6 to TRBJ1-3, with unresolved D. The CDR3 extends over 16 amino acids. Germline values: CDR1 SGHVS, CDR2 FNYEAQ. The V and J ends lost 3 bases and 0 bases respectively, with 12 bases between them. CDR3 loop: CASSFMPDPSGNTIYF. CDR3 sequence (DNA): TGTGCCAGCAGCTTTATGCCGGACCCCTCTGGAAACACCATATATTTT.

As DNA, the CDR3 is TGTGCCAGCAGCGTAGGGTCAGGGGCGGGCGAGACCCAGTACTTC. As protein: CASSVGSGAGETQYF. The chain is built from TRBV9 and TRBJ2-5; weak D call: TRBD1 (6 bases). The CDR3 totals 15 residues. Germline CDR1 and CDR2: SGDLS and YYNGEE. V lost 0 bases and J lost 5, with 14 bases in between.

This chain links TRBV11-2 with TRBJ2-3, with D possibly TRBD2 on 5 matching bases. The CDR3 length is 18 residues. The germline CDR1 and CDR2 sequences are SGHAT and FQNNGV. The V end lost 1 base, the J end lost 1 base, and 18 bases lay between the germline ends. The CDR3: CASSLGVQQRLGTDTQYF. In DNA, the CDR3 is TGTGCCAGCAGCTTAGGGGTCCAGCAGCGGCTAGGCACAGATACGCAGTATTTT.